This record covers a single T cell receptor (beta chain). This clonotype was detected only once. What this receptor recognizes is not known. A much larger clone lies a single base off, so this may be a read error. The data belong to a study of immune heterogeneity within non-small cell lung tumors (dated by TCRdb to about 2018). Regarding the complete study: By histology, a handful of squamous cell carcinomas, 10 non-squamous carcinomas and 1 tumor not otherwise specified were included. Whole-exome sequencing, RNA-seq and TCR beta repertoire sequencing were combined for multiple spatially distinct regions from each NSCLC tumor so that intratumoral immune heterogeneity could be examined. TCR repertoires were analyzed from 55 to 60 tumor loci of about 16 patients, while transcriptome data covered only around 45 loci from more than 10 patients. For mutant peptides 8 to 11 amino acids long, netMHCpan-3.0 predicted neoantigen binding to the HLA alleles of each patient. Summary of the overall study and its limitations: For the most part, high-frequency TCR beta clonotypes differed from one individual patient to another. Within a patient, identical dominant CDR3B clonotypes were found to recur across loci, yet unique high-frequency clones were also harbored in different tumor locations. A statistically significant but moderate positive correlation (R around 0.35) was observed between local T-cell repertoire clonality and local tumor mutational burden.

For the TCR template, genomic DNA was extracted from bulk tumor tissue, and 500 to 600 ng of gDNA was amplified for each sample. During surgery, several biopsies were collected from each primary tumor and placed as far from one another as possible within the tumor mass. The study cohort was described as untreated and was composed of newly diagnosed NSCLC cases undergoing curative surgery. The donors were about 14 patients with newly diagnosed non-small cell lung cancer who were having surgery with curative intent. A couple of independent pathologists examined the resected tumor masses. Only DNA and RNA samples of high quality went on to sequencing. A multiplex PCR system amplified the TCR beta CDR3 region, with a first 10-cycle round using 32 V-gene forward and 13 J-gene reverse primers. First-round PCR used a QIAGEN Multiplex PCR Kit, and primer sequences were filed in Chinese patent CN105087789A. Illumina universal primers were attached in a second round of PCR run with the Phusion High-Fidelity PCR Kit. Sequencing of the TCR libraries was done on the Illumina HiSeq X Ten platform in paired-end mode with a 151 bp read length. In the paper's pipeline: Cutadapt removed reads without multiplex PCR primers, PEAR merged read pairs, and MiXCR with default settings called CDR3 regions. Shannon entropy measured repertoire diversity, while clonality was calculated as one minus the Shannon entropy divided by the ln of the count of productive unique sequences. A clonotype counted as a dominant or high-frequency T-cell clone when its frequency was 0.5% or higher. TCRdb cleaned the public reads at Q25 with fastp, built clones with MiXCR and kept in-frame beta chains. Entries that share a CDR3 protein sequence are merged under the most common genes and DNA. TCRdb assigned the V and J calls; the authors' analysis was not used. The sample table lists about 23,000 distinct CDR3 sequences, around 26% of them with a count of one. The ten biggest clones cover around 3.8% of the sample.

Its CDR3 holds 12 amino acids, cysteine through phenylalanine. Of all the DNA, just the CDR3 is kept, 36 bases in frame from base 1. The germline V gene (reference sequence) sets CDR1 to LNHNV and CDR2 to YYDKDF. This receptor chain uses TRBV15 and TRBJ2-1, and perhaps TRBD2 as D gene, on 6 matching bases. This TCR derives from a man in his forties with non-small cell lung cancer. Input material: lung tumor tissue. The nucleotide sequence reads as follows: TGTGCCACCAGACATCCCGGGACTTCACAGTTATTC. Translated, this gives CATRHPGTSQLF.